This T cell receptor beta chain came from a study of T cells in Graves' hyperthyroidism and ophthalmopathy. Findings and limits, study-wide: Most thyroid clonotypes with frequency above 0.001 were detected in blood.

Amplified regions were TCR beta CDR3 sequences from RNA transcripts. First-round RT-PCR with HTBI primers amplified the TCR CDR3 region. One entry per CDR3 protein results from TCRdb running MiXCR on the multiplex PCR reads. The repertoire has hundreds of thousands of distinct CDR3 sequences, about 16% of them found once; the top ten carry about 20%. The CDR3 covers 16 residues. CDR1 and CDR2 (germline): LNHDA, SQIVND (reference sequence). Trimming pared 1 base from V and 3 bases from J, leaving 16 bases between. This clonotype has a handful of counts. Its antigen remains unidentified. The TCR was taken from a woman aged 55-69 years with Graves' ophthalmopathy. The chain uses TRBV19 and TRBJ2-7, with a weak D call TRBD1 (7 bases). What was sequenced was blood. This chain's CDR3 is CASSIGGGGLGYEQYF. For the CDR3, the DNA is TGTGCCAGTAGTATAGGAGGAGGGGGCCTTGGCTACGAGCAGTACTTC.